This T cell receptor (beta chain) was observed in a study of cytomegalovirus exposure and HLA in healthy donors. In this sample, this clone turned up a few times. Its antigen is currently unknown. V was shortened by 5 bases and J by 2 bases, with 5 bases between the two germline ends. The germline CDR1 and CDR2 sequences are SEHNR and FQNEAQ (reference sequence). The CDR3 extends over 12 amino acids. Whole-study findings and limits: A later look showed TCR association rates differing by HLA locus, highest for DRB1 and lowest for HLA-C. The study put under 200 TCR beta chains on its list as cytomegalovirus-associated.

The PCR used 60 Vbeta and 13 Jbeta primers. Clones were read by immunoSEQ multiplex PCR, and TCRdb kept only the in-frame ones, dropping some. The table includes about 54,000 clones, around 82% detected once. The source is a female donor in good health and CMV-seronegative. The sample consisted of PBMCs. The chain is built from TRBV7-9 and TRBJ2-3; D gene uncertain. CDR3 sequence reads: CASSTYTDTQYF. The DNA for the CDR3 is TGTGCCAGCAGCACCTACACAGATACGCAGTATTTT.